The clone carrying this T cell receptor (beta chain) occurred a few times. What it binds is unknown. TCRdb reprocessed the 5' RACE reads via MiXCR and lists one record per CDR3 protein. Of approximately 500,000 distinct CDR3 sequences listed, roughly a quarter are singletons. This sample stems from a study of identical twins. Study-wide points: The authors noted that invariant MAIT and iNKT cells could partly confound zero-insertion analyses. For cord blood, abundant beta clonotypes had fewer insertions, unlike memory repertoires, which showed none.

This same sample was also taken into another study, of T cells expressing NK-cell markers. Per that study: Topping the CD3+CD56-NKG2C+ fraction as well were these clonotypes, in a few donors.

The sequenced sample was CD4+ T cells sorted from blood. This clonotype was sampled from a woman between 18 and 29 years old in good health.

The CDR3 coding sequence is TGCAGTGCTAGAGGTGCGGGGACGAGGGATACGCAGTATTTT. Its protein product is CSARGAGTRDTQYF. The chain couples TRBV20-1 to TRBJ2-3, with a tentative D call TRBD2 (6 bases). CDR3 length: 14 amino acids. V was pared by 1 base and J by 6 bases, with 14 bases between. Germline V gene sequence: CDR1 DFQATT, CDR2 SNEGSKA (reference sequence).